This T cell receptor (beta chain) is from a study of tumor T cells in aggressive B-cell lymphoma. V trimming: 3 bases; J trimming: 5 bases; junction bases outside the gene matches: 1. CDR1 is SGHAT and CDR2 is FQNNGV in the germline V gene. This CDR3 has 14 amino acids. The table came from immunoSEQ multiplex PCR; TCRdb's copy has only in-frame clones and leaves some out. This sample carries about 5,600 clones, about 73% of them seen once, and the ten largest clones take 6.5% to 9%. This clone was detected a few times. The sequenced sample was tumor tissue. The receptor was derived from an adult with diffuse large B cell lymphoma. The chain couples TRBV11-2 to TRBJ2-1; 10 bases agree with TRBD2. The CDR3 nucleotides are TGTGCCAGCAGCTTTAGCGGGGGGCACAATGAGCAGTTCTTC. It specifies CASSFSGGHNEQFF.